The clone carrying this TCR beta chain turned up a few times. Its antigen remains unknown. The data belong to a study of response to subunit inactivated influenza vaccine. Study results and limitations: Each seasonal influenza vaccination recruits few new T cells, the authors suggested.

TCRdb re-called the RT-PCR reads with MiXCR, one entry per CDR3 protein. The sample shows 630,000 or so distinct CDR3 sequences, 15% to 17% of them seen only once. CDR1 is SGHTA and CDR2 is FQGNSA in the germline V gene. V lost 2 bases and J 0 bases, leaving 11 bases between the germline ends. The CDR3 has 15 amino acids. Source: PBMCs from blood, taken 11 to 12 days after vaccination. The chain is built from TRBV7-2 and TRBJ2-7; D tentatively fits TRBD1 or TRBD2 (5 bases each). This TCR was recovered from a man aged 50 or older who received an inactivated influenza vaccine. CDR3 sequence (DNA): TGTGCCAGCAGCTTATCCGGGGCACACTCCTACGAGCAGTACTTC. Protein product: CASSLSGAHSYEQYF.